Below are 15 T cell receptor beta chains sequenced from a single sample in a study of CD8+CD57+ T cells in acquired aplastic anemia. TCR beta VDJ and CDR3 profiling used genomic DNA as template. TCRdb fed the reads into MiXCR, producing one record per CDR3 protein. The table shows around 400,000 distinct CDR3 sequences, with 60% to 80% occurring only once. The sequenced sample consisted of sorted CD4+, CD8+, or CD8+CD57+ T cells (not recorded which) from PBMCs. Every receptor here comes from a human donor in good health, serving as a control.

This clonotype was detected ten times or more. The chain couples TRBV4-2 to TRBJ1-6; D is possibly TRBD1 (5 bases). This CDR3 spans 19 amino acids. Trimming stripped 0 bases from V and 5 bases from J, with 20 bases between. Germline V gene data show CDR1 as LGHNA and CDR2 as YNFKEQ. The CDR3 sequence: CASSQDQGALLRNNSPLHF. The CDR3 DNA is TGTGCCAGCAGCCAAGATCAGGGAGCCCTCTTGAGGAATAATTCACCCCTCCACTTT.

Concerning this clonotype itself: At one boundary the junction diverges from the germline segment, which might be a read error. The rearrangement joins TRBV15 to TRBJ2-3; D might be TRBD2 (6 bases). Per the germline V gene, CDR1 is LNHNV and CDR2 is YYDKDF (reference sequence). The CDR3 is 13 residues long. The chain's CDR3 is CATSSGGEDTSHF. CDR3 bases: TGTGCCACCAGCAGCGGCGGGGAAGATACGTCGCACTTT.

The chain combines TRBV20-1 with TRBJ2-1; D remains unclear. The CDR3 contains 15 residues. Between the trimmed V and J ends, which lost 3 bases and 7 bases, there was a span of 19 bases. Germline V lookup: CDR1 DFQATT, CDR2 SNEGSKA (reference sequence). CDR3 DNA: TGCAGTGCTAGTCAGTACCAAAAAACCTGGAATGAGCAGTTCTTC. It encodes CSASQYQKTWNEQFF.

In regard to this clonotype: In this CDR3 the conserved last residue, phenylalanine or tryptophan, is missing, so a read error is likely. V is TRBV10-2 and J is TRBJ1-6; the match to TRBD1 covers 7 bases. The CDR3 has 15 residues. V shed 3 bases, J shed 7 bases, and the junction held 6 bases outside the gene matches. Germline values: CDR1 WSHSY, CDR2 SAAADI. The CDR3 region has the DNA TGCGCCAGCAGTGAAGAAACAGGGGAGAATTCACCCCTCCACCTT. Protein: CASSEETGENSPLHL.

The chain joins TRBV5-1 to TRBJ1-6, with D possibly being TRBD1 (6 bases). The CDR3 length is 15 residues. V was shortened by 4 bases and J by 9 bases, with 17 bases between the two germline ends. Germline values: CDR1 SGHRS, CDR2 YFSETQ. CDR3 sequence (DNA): TGCGCCAGCAGCCAACAGGGTGCTAGCACTTCACCCCTCCACTTT. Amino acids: CASSQQGASTSPLHF.

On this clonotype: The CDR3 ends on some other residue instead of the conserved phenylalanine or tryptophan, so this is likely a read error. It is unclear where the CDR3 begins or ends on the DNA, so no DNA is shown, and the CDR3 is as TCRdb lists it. The CDR3 protein is CASSAYLDTQYFG. The chain has TRBV7-2 and TRBJ1-1. CDR1 SGHTA and CDR2 FQGNSA come from the germline V gene. The CDR3 is 13 residues long, ends included.

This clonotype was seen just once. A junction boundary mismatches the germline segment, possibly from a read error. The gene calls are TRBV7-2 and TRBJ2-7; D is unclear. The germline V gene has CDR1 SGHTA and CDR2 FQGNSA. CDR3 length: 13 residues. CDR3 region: CASSLGLRNTEAF. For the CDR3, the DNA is TGTGCCAGCAGCTTGGGCCTTCGGAACACTGAAGCTTTC.

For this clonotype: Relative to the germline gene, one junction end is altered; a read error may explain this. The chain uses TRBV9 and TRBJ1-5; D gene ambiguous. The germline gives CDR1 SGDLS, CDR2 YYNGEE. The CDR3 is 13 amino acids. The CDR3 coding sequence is TGTGCCAGCAGCGTCGGAACGGAGCACTCCGAGCAGTTT. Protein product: CASSVGTEHSEQF.

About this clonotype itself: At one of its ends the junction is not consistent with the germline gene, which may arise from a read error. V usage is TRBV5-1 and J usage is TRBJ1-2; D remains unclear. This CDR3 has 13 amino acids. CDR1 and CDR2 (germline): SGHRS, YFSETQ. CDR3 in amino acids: CASSLYPGSYYTF. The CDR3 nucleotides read TGTGCCAGCAGCTTATATCCAGGCTCTTACTACACCTTC.

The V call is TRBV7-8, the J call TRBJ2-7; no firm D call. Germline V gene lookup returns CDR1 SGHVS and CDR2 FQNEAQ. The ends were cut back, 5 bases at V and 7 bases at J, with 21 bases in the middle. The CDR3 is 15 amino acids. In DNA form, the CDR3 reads TGTGCCAGCAGCCCGGAGAGTGATCTGAACGAGGAGCAGTACTTC. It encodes CASSPESDLNEEQYF.

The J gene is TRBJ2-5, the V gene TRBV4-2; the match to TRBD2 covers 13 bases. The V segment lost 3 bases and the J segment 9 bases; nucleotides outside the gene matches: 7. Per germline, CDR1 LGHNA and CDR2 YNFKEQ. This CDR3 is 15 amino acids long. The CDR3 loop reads CASSQTSGGPSPQYF. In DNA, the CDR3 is TGTGCCAGCAGCCAGACTAGCGGGGGGCCCTCTCCCCAGTACTTC.

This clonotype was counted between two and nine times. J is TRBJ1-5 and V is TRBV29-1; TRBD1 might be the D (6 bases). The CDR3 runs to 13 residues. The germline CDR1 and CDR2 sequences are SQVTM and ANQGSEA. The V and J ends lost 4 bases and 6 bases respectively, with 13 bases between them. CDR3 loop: CSVGSGQSQPQHF. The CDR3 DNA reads TGCAGCGTTGGGTCGGGACAAAGTCAGCCCCAGCATTTT. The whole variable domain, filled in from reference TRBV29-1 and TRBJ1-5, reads SAVISQKPSRDICQRGTSLTIQCQVDSQVTMMFWYRQQPGQSLTLIATANQGSEATYESGFVIDKFPISRPNLTFSTLTVSNMSPEDSSIYLCSVGSGQSQPQHFGDGTRLSIL.

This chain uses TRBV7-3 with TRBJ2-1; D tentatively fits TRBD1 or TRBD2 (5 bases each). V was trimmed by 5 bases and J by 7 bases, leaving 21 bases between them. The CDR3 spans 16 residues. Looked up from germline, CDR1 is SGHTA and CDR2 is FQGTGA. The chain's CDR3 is CASSRERPGLYNEQFF. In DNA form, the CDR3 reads TGTGCCAGCAGCAGGGAGAGGCCAGGGCTCTATAATGAGCAGTTCTTC.

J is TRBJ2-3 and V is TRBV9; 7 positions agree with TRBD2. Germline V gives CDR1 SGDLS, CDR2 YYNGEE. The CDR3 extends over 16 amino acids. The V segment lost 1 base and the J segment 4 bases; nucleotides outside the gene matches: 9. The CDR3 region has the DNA TGTGCCAGCAGCGTAACCACGGGGGGAGGTCCAGATACGCAGTATTTT. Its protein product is CASSVTTGGGPDTQYF.

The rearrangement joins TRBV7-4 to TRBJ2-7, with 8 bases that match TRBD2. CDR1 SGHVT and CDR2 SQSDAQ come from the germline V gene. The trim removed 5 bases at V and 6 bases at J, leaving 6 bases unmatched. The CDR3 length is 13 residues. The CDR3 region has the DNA TGTGCCAGCAGCCCGCGTGGGACTAGCGAGCAGTACTTC. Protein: CASSPRGTSEQYF.